The rows below give T cell receptor beta chains drawn from one sample of a study of beta chain features in type 1 diabetes. This table comes from immunoSEQ multiplex PCR, and its TCRdb copy is limited to in-frame clones, with some not included. The sample includes roughly 230,000 clones, more than 9% of them seen just once. What was sequenced was naive CD4+ T cells from blood. The receptors here all came from a woman aged 18-30 years in good health. Each CDR3 is given with its conserved first and last residue. The D gene is left open where the match is weak. Clone size is stated in some rows and not others, as once, few, many or a class when expanded.

V gene	D gene	J gene	clone size	CDR3 protein	CDR3 DNA
TRBV7-3	-	TRBJ2-2	-	CASSPRGGGPSGGELFF	TGTGCCAGCAGCCCTAGGGGGGGAGGCCCCTCGGGCGGGGAGCTGTTTTTT
TRBV9	TRBD1	TRBJ1-3	-	CASSALGTESGNTIYF	TGTGCCAGCAGCGCCCTAGGGACAGAGTCTGGAAACACCATATATTTT
TRBV7-2	TRBD1	TRBJ1-4	few	CASSSTGVNEKLFF	TGTGCCAGCAGCTCGACAGGGGTTAATGAAAAACTGTTTTTT
TRBV6-6	-	TRBJ2-5	-	CATVLREQETQYF	TGTGCCACCGTACTCCGGGAGCAAGAGACCCAGTACTTC
TRBV11-2	TRBD2	TRBJ2-7	-	CASSESGLAGGLSYEQYF	TGTGCCAGCAGCGAATCGGGACTAGCGGGAGGGCTTTCCTACGAGCAGTACTTC
TRBV10-2	-	TRBJ2-4	-	CASSETLLNPAKNIQYF	TGCGCCAGCAGTGAGACTCTGCTGAACCCAGCCAAAAACATTCAGTACTTC
TRBV5-1	-	TRBJ1-1	few	CASSLPENTEAFF	TGCGCCAGCAGTCTCCCAGAGAACACTGAAGCTTTCTTT
TRBV4-2	TRBD2	TRBJ2-7	few	CASSQESGGRVEQYF	TGTGCCAGCAGCCAAGAAAGTGGCGGGAGGGTTGAGCAGTACTTC
TRBV27	-	TRBJ2-5	few	CASSSPSGGSEETQYF	TGTGCCAGCAGTTCGCCCTCGGGGGGCTCGGAAGAGACCCAGTACTTC
TRBV27	-	TRBJ1-1	-	CASSDETVRGTEAFF	TGTGCCAGCAGTGATGAAACAGTTCGGGGCACTGAAGCTTTCTTT
TRBV5-4	-	TRBJ1-1	-	CASSTVRDSSSNTEAFF	TGTGCCAGCAGCACCGTCCGGGACTCATCATCCAACACTGAAGCTTTCTTT
TRBV6-5	-	TRBJ2-7	few	CASMRRTGTYEQYF	TGTGCCAGCATGCGGAGGACGGGGACCTACGAGCAGTACTTC
TRBV30	-	TRBJ1-2	-	CAWREGHSFDYGYTF	TGTGCCTGGAGGGAAGGACATTCTTTCGACTATGGCTACACCTTC
TRBV15	TRBD2	TRBJ2-2	few	CATSSVASGRAGSGELFF	TGTGCCACCAGCAGCGTCGCTAGCGGGAGGGCCGGGTCCGGGGAGCTGTTTTTT
TRBV30	-	TRBJ1-5	few	CAWSVGTGNQPQHF	TGTGCCTGGAGTGTAGGGACTGGCAATCAGCCCCAGCATTTT
TRBV14	-	TRBJ2-5	few	CASSQGDQGYRETQYF	TGTGCCAGCAGCCAGGGAGATCAGGGGTATCGGGAGACCCAGTACTTC
TRBV15	-	TRBJ2-5	-	CATSPGLQETQYF	TGTGCCACCAGCCCGGGACTTCAGGAGACCCAGTACTTC
TRBV7-9	-	TRBJ1-1	few	CASSPTVINTEAFF	TGTGCCAGCAGCCCGACAGTTATTAACACTGAAGCTTTCTTT
TRBV14	-	TRBJ1-2	-	CASSQAWGRIQGYTF	TGTGCCAGCAGCCAAGCATGGGGCAGGATTCAAGGCTACACCTTC
TRBV30	-	TRBJ1-3	few	CAWSATARSGNTIYF	TGTGCCTGGAGCGCGACAGCGCGCTCTGGAAACACCATATATTTT
TRBV9	-	TRBJ1-5	-	CASSDSPSNQPQHF	TGTGCCAGCAGCGACAGCCCAAGCAATCAGCCCCAGCATTTT